These 27 T cell receptor beta chains share one sample of origin, sequenced in a study of CD8 T cells in Susac syndrome. The RNA, about 0.45 to 1 ug, was put through reverse transcription using random hexamers. Via MiXCR, TCRdb re-called the immunoSEQ multiplex PCR reads, giving one row per CDR3 protein. The sample carries about 430,000 distinct CDR3 sequences, approximately 85% recorded once. The sample taken for sequencing was CD8+ T cells from PBMCs. These receptor sequences come from a human donor with multiple sclerosis.

This chain links TRBV5-1 with TRBJ2-7; D gene ambiguous. This CDR3 contains 13 residues. V lost 4 bases, J lost 3 bases, and 11 bases lay in between. CDR1 and CDR2 from the germline V gene are SGHRS and YFSETQ. CDR3 region: CASSPSAVYEQYF. In DNA, the CDR3 is TGCGCCAGCAGCCCCTCTGCCGTCTACGAGCAGTACTTC.

This chain links TRBV7-9 with TRBJ2-5, with TRBD1 matching 10 bases. There are 16 residues in the CDR3. Unmatched junction bases numbered 8, after V lost 5 bases and J lost 2 bases. Per germline, CDR1 SEHNR and CDR2 FQNEAQ (reference sequence). CDR3 nucleotide sequence: TGTGCCAGCAGCCGAAGACGGGACAGGGGACAAGAGACCCAGTACTTC. This encodes CASSRRRDRGQETQYF.

This rearrangement joins TRBV4-2 to TRBJ1-1; tentatively, D is TRBD1 (5 bases). This CDR3 region has 17 residues. CDR1 is LGHNA and CDR2 is YNFKEQ in the germline V gene. The ends were cut back, 0 bases at V and 6 bases at J, with 20 bases in the middle. In DNA, the CDR3 is TGTGCCAGCAGCCAAGATCCCTTTCAGGACATATGGGCTGAAGCTTTCTTT. Translated, it gives CASSQDPFQDIWAEAFF.

V usage is TRBV4-1 and J usage is TRBJ1-1, with D possibly matching TRBD1 (5 bases). CDR1 and CDR2 (germline): MGHRA, YSYEKL. Trimming cost V 0 bases and J 4 bases, with 9 bases left between them. This CDR3 has 14 amino acids. CDR3 region: CASSQEMRGTEAFF. The CDR3 region has the DNA TGCGCCAGCAGCCAAGAAATGAGGGGCACTGAAGCTTTCTTT.

DNA of the CDR3: TGTGCCAGTAGTTGGGGCAGGGTGGCTGAAGCTTTCTTT. Translated: CASSWGRVAEAFF. This sequence joins TRBV19 and TRBJ1-1; D perhaps matches TRBD1 (5 bases). In germline, CDR1 is LNHDA, CDR2 SQIVND (reference sequence). The CDR3 totals 13 residues. Trimming shortened V by 5 bases and J by 6 bases, and 13 bases separated the two germline ends.

The CDR3 bases are TGTGCCAGCAGCCCCGGAAGAGGGGTAGAGGCTGAGCAGTTCTTC. Residues: CASSPGRGVEAEQFF. The V gene is TRBV12-3 or TRBV12-4, the J gene TRBJ2-1; D possibly uses TRBD1 or TRBD2 (5 bases each). V was trimmed by 6 bases and J by 9 bases, leaving 21 bases between them. This CDR3 comprises 15 residues.

The chain uses TRBV7-2 and TRBJ2-1; 12 bases agree with TRBD2. The CDR3 has 19 residues. V lost 5 bases and J lost 5; bases outside the gene matches: 16. Germline V gene sequence: CDR1 SGHTA, CDR2 FQGNSA. CDR3 amino acids: CASSVVLAGGPVGNNEQFF. CDR3 sequence (DNA): TGTGCCAGCAGCGTCGTCCTAGCGGGGGGGCCAGTGGGGAACAATGAGCAGTTCTTC.

The chain carries TRBV27 and TRBJ1-1; no clear D gene. Trimming shortened V by 3 bases and J by 0 bases, and 5 bases separated the two germline ends. The CDR3 covers 13 residues. Germline CDR1 MNHEY, CDR2 SMNVEV (reference sequence). The CDR3 sequence is CASSFHMNTEAFF. DNA for the CDR3: TGTGCCAGCAGTTTTCATATGAACACTGAAGCTTTCTTT.

This clonotype occurred a few times. The J gene is TRBJ2-2, the V gene TRBV25-1; a weak D match, TRBD1 (5 bases). V was trimmed by 0 bases and J by 4 bases, leaving 15 bases between them. Per the germline V gene, CDR1 is MGHDK and CDR2 is SYGVNS. The CDR3 length is 17 residues. The CDR3 reads CASSEYFDSSTTGELFF. The CDR3 DNA reads as TGTGCCAGCAGTGAATACTTCGACAGCTCGACCACCGGGGAGCTGTTTTTT.

This chain connects TRBV7-2 to TRBJ2-5; tentative D call: TRBD1 (5 bases). Germline V gives CDR1 SGHTA, CDR2 FQGNSA. Between the trimmed V and J ends, which lost 1 base and 4 bases, there was a span of 13 bases. The CDR3 spans 15 residues. The CDR3 nucleotides read TGTGCCAGCAGCTTAGGGGGCTCTTTGGGAGAGACCCAGTACTTC. Translating gives CASSLGGSLGETQYF.

V and J are TRBV5-1 and TRBJ2-7; D is unresolved. The germline V gene encodes CDR1 SGHRS and CDR2 YFSETQ. The CDR3 runs 12 residues. V was pared by 4 bases and J by 3 bases, with 8 bases between. The CDR3 sequence is CASSDTGYEQYF. The CDR3 coding sequence is TGCGCCAGCAGCGATACGGGCTACGAGCAGTACTTC.

V usage is TRBV7-3 and J usage is TRBJ2-1, with D perhaps TRBD1 (6 bases). V lost 5 bases and J lost 5, with 16 bases in between. The CDR3 sequence is 15 residues long. Germline CDR1 reads SGHTA; CDR2 reads FQGTGA. In DNA form, the CDR3 reads TGTGCCAGCAGCCTCCTAGGTGGGACACACAATGAGCAGTTCTTC. Its translation: CASSLLGGTHNEQFF.

The chain combines TRBV15 with TRBJ2-1; D is tentatively TRBD1 or TRBD2 (5 bases each). The V and J ends lost 5 bases and 4 bases respectively, with 12 bases between them. The CDR3 loop spans 14 amino acids. Germline CDR1 and CDR2: LNHNV and YYDKDF (reference sequence). The CDR3 reads CATSGAPGYNEQFF. CDR3 nucleotide sequence: TGTGCCACCAGCGGGGCGCCGGGGTACAATGAGCAGTTCTTC.

V gene TRBV4-2 combines with J gene TRBJ1-1; the D is unclear. The V end lost 0 bases, the J end lost 3 bases, and 14 bases lay between the germline ends. Germline V CDR1 and CDR2: LGHNA, YNFKEQ. The CDR3 is 16 residues long. In DNA form, the CDR3 reads TGTGCCAGCAGCCAAGATATCGAGGATGGGGACACTGAAGCTTTCTTT. This translates into CASSQDIEDGDTEAFF.

This clonotype was counted between two and nine times. This chain joins TRBV30 and TRBJ2-2; weak D call: TRBD2 (5 bases). Trimming took 3 bases from V and 3 from J, leaving 5 bases between them. Germline CDR1 and CDR2: GTSNPN and SVGIG (reference sequence). CDR3 length: 12 residues. The CDR3 DNA reads TGTGCCTGGAGGGGAGACACCGGGGAGCTGTTTTTT. Its protein is CAWRGDTGELFF.

The rearrangement links TRBV18 to TRBJ2-5; no clear D. CDR3 length: 15 residues. The V end was cut by 0 bases, the J end by 0 bases, with 8 bases between. In germline, CDR1 is KGHSH, CDR2 LQKENI. The CDR3 sequence: CASSPPVPDQETQYF. CDR3 DNA sequence: TGTGCCAGCTCACCACCGGTACCTGACCAAGAGACCCAGTACTTC.

The rearrangement links TRBV19 to TRBJ1-1; D is ambiguous. Germline CDR1 and CDR2: LNHDA and SQIVND (reference sequence). V dropped 4 bases and J dropped 5 bases, with 5 bases sitting between them. CDR3 length: 11 amino acids. CDR3 DNA: TGTGCCAGTAGTACCAGGACTGAAGCTTTCTTT. This encodes CASSTRTEAFF.

This clonotype was counted only a few times. The V call is TRBV20-1, the J call TRBJ1-5, with 8 bases matching TRBD1. Germline V gene data show CDR1 as DFQATT and CDR2 as SNEGSKA (reference sequence). V gave up 6 bases and J gave up 0 bases; unmatched junction bases: 4. The length of the CDR3 is 14 residues. DNA for the CDR3: TGCAGTGCGGTCGGACAGGGTAGCAATCAGCCCCAGCATTTT. Translating gives CSAVGQGSNQPQHF.

The chain employs TRBV10-3 and TRBJ2-1, with D possibly TRBD2 on 6 matching bases. In germline, CDR1 is ENHRY, CDR2 SYGVKD. Trimming shortened V by 6 bases and J by 8 bases, and 11 bases separated the two germline ends. The CDR3 is made up of 12 amino acids. For the CDR3, the DNA is TGTGCCATCAGGGGTCTAGCGTATGAGCAGTTCTTC. Amino acids: CAIRGLAYEQFF.

This chain uses TRBV4-2 with TRBJ2-1; D unclear. V was shortened by 0 bases and J by 7 bases, with 13 bases between the two germline ends. The CDR3 runs 15 residues. The germline CDR1 and CDR2 sequences are LGHNA and YNFKEQ. CDR3 nucleotides: TGTGCCAGCAGCCAAGAAGATAGTATCGGAAATGAGCAGTTCTTC. Protein sequence: CASSQEDSIGNEQFF.

This rearrangement joins TRBV4-1 to TRBJ2-5; tentative D call: TRBD2 (6 bases). The germline V gene encodes CDR1 MGHRA and CDR2 YSYEKL. Trimming pared 4 bases from V and 2 bases from J, leaving 11 bases between. This CDR3 has 14 amino acids. CDR3 sequence (DNA): TGCGCCAGCAGCCGAATCGGGGGACAAGAGACCCAGTACTTC. This encodes CASSRIGGQETQYF.

Written as DNA, the CDR3 is TGTGCCAGCAGTACCTTGACTAGCGGGGAGGAGACCCAGTACTTC. As protein: CASSTLTSGEETQYF. The rearrangement links TRBV6-2 or TRBV6-3 to TRBJ2-5; 11 positions agree with TRBD2. This CDR3 has 15 residues. The V and J ends lost 5 bases and 5 bases, in that order; junction bases with no gene match: 7. Germline V gene data show CDR1 as MNHEY and CDR2 as SVGEGT.

The chain recombines TRBV5-6 with TRBJ2-2, with TRBD1 as a possible D gene (6 bases). The CDR3 sequence is 14 residues long. The V end was cut by 4 bases, the J end by 4 bases, with 11 bases between. In germline, CDR1 is SGHDT, CDR2 YYEEEE. The chain's CDR3 is CASSLRQATGELFF. CDR3 in DNA: TGTGCCAGCAGCCTAAGACAGGCCACCGGGGAGCTGTTTTTT.

This chain joins TRBV5-1 and TRBJ2-1; D is possibly TRBD1 (6 bases). Germline V gene lookup returns CDR1 SGHRS and CDR2 YFSETQ. This CDR3 is 16 amino acids long. V lost 1 base to trimming and J lost 7 bases, with 18 bases between them. The CDR3 spells CASSLWPGDEINEQFF. Written as DNA, the CDR3 is TGCGCCAGCAGCTTGTGGCCAGGGGACGAAATTAATGAGCAGTTCTTC.

A few counts support this clonotype. The J gene is TRBJ2-3, the V gene TRBV6-1; D is possibly TRBD1 (5 bases). Germline V gives CDR1 MNHNS, CDR2 SASEGT. Trimming removed 4 bases from V and 6 bases from J, with 8 bases in between. The CDR3 runs to 12 residues. This CDR3 reads CASSGTLDTQYF. In nucleotides, the CDR3 is TGTGCCAGCAGTGGGACATTGGATACGCAGTATTTT.

The chain employs TRBV5-4 and TRBJ2-7; D might be TRBD2 (6 bases). Germline lookup yields CDR1 SGHNT and CDR2 YYREEE (reference sequence). The CDR3 extends over 13 amino acids. V lost 7 bases and J 6 bases, leaving 17 bases between the germline ends. CDR3 amino acids: CASRGGEASEQYF. The CDR3 nucleotides are TGTGCCAGCCGAGGAGGGGAGGCCTCCGAGCAGTACTTC.

V usage is TRBV5-5 and J usage is TRBJ1-5, with 7 bases aligning to TRBD1. V lost 0 bases, J lost 4 bases, and 10 bases stayed unmatched. The germline CDR1 and CDR2 sequences are SGHKS and YYEKEE (reference sequence). The CDR3 consists of 17 residues. The CDR3 spells CASSLGPGQKFNQPQHF. CDR3 coding DNA: TGTGCCAGCAGCTTGGGTCCGGGACAGAAATTTAATCAGCCCCAGCATTTT.